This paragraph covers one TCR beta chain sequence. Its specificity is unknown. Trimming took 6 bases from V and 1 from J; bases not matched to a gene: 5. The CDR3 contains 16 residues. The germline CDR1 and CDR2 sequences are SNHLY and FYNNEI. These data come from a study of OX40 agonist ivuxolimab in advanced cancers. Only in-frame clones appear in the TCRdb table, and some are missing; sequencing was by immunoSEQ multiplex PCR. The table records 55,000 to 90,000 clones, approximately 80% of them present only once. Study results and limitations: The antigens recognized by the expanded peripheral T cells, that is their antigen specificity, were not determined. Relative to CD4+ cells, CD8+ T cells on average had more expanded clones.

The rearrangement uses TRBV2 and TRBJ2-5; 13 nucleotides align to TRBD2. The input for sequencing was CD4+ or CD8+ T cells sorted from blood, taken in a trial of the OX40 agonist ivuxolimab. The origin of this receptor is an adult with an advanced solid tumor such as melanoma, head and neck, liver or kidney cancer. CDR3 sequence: CASRERLAGGQETQYF. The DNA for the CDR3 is TGTGCCAGCAGAGAAAGACTAGCGGGGGGCCAAGAGACCCAGTACTTC.